Described below is a single TCR beta chain sequence and its context. TCRdb reanalysed the 5' RACE reads using MiXCR and keeps one entry per CDR3 protein. This table has approximately 400,000 distinct CDR3 sequences, more than 20% appearing once. Trimming at V came to 0 bases and at J to 4 bases, leaving 16 bases not matched to a gene. The germline gives CDR1 LGHNA, CDR2 YSLEER. The CDR3 sequence is 20 residues long. This specimen comes from a study of T-cell memory formation after mild COVID-19. The chain combines TRBV4-3 with TRBJ2-3; 10 nucleotides line up with TRBD2. The specimen sequenced was PBMCs or a T cell subset sorted from them (not recorded which). The TCR originated in an adult woman who had mild COVID-19 (a few samples of this study predate the infection). Cell type and time point are not known. The DNA for the CDR3 is TGCGCCAGCAGCCAAGAGGGACGGGAAGAGCGGGAGGGCCGTTCAGATACGCAGTATTTT. As protein: CASSQEGREEREGRSDTQYF.